This record covers a single TCR beta chain. Repertoires were generated with immunoSEQ multiplex PCR, while TCRdb's copy carries only in-frame clones and drops some. The data show around 69,000 clones, 80% to 95% seen once. Trimming shortened V by 4 bases and J by 4 bases, and 15 bases separated the two germline ends. This CDR3 has 15 amino acids. From germline, CDR1 is MNHEY and CDR2 SMNVEV (reference sequence). The data derive from a study of T cell changes during pregnancy in multiple sclerosis. Sequencing used peripheral blood, obtained in the second trimester of pregnancy. The sequence derives from a female donor in good health, enrolled as a control in a pregnancy study. V gene TRBV27 combines with J gene TRBJ2-3; D possibly corresponds to TRBD2 (5 bases). CDR3 residues: CASSSWGRGSDTQYF. Written as DNA, the CDR3 is TGTGCCAGCAGTTCATGGGGTCGAGGGTCAGATACGCAGTATTTT.